The text below deals with one TCR beta chain. Its antigen is still unknown. Time point of the sample: newly diagnosed, previously untreated cHL patient sample. Investigators isolated CD4+ T cells from thawed PBMCs through magnetic negative selection. The study compared against PBMCs from newly diagnosed, untreated classical Hodgkin lymphoma. The CDR3 sequence is 16 residues long. Germline V CDR1 and CDR2: SGDLS, YYNGEE. Trimming took 0 bases from V and 4 from J, leaving 16 bases between them. The repertoire was sequenced with immunoSEQ multiplex PCR; TCRdb's copy has only in-frame clones and lacks some. This table has 20,000 to 30,000 clones, 91% appearing once. The sample comes from a study of PD-1 blockade in classical Hodgkin lymphoma. Whole-study findings and limits: A reduction in baseline TCR diversity was reportedly seen in newly diagnosed patients relative to healthy donors. The authors have not defined what causes the repertoire differences, possibly disease activity or prior therapy.

The chain has TRBV9 and TRBJ2-5, with D perhaps TRBD1 or TRBD2 (6 bases each). The sequencing input was CD4+ T cells from blood. The TCR originated in a human donor with classical Hodgkin lymphoma. CDR3 in DNA: TGTGCCAGCAGCGTAGGGTCAAGGGGGGCCCCAGAGACCCAGTACTTC. It codes for CASSVGSRGAPETQYF.